Listed here are 23 T cell receptor beta chains from one sample, sequenced in a study of blood T cell repertoires in COVID-19. Clones were read by immunoSEQ multiplex PCR, and TCRdb kept only the in-frame ones, dropping some. The sample lists 71,000 or so clones; approximately 83% were seen once. What was sequenced was peripheral blood. These receptor sequences come from a man between 65 and 80 years old with acute or convalescent COVID-19.

V and J are TRBV7-3 and TRBJ1-1; the D is unclear. The CDR3 length is 13 residues. The germline V gene encodes CDR1 SGHTA and CDR2 FQGTGA. Trimming left V 3 bases short and J 1 base short, with 6 bases between. The CDR3: CASSFTENTEAFF. The CDR3 nucleotides are TGTGCCAGCAGCTTTACAGAGAACACTGAAGCTTTCTTT.

This sequence joins TRBV4-2 and TRBJ2-1; possibly TRBD2 for D (6 bases). The ends were cut back, 0 bases at V and 7 bases at J, with 10 bases in the middle. This CDR3 has 14 residues. Germline V gives CDR1 LGHNA, CDR2 YNFKEQ. In nucleotides, the CDR3 is TGTGCCAGCAGCCAAGATCCGGGGGATAATGAGCAGTTCTTC. It yields the protein CASSQDPGDNEQFF.

In DNA, the CDR3 is TGTGCCAGCAGCACCCGGACAGGGGCAAATTCACCCCTCCACTTT. The encoded protein is CASSTRTGANSPLHF. The rearrangement joins TRBV7-6 to TRBJ1-6; 9 positions match TRBD1. V was clipped by 5 bases and J by 7 bases; unmatched bases: 6. Germline V lookup: CDR1 SGHVS, CDR2 FNYEAQ. The CDR3 has 15 residues. Full variable domain (outside the CDR3, taken from reference TRBV7-6 and TRBJ1-6): GAGVSQSPRYKVTKRGQDVALRCDPISGHVSLYWYRQALGQGPEFLTYFNYEAQQDKSGLPNDRFSAERPEGSISTLTIQRTEQRDSAMYRCASSTRTGANSPLHFGNGTRLTVT.

The V and J genes are TRBV19 and TRBJ1-1, with D maybe TRBD1 (6 bases). There are 14 residues in the CDR3. Germline values: CDR1 LNHDA, CDR2 SQIVND (reference sequence). Deletions cut 4 bases from V and 5 bases from J, with 14 bases between. CDR3 amino acids: CASSSSYRDTEAFF. The CDR3 DNA follows: TGTGCCAGTAGTAGCTCCTACAGGGATACTGAAGCTTTCTTT.

This chain links TRBV5-1 with TRBJ2-7, with D maybe TRBD2 (5 bases). Germline CDR1 reads SGHRS; CDR2 reads YFSETQ. V dropped 4 bases and J dropped 3 bases, with 14 bases sitting between them. The CDR3 contains 14 residues. CDR3 in DNA: TGCGCCAGCAGCGTGAACCTTGGAGGCTACGAGCAGTACTTC. Its translation: CASSVNLGGYEQYF.

This clone appeared a single time. This rearrangement joins TRBV7-3 to TRBJ2-3; perhaps TRBD1 as D (6 bases). The germline CDR1 and CDR2 sequences are SGHTA and FQGTGA. This CDR3 contains 15 residues. Trimming took off 6 bases at V and 0 bases at J, with 13 bases between the two ends. The CDR3, as DNA: TGTGCCAGCAGTTCCAGGGGAGTTAGCACAGATACGCAGTATTTT. Encoded protein: CASSSRGVSTDTQYF.

The V call is TRBV5-4, the J call TRBJ2-2; D possibly corresponds to TRBD1 (6 bases). Trimming left V 4 bases short and J 4 bases short, with 14 bases between. CDR3 length equals 15 residues. Germline CDR1 and CDR2: SGHNT and YYREEE (reference sequence). The CDR3 DNA reads TGTGCCAGCAGCCCGGGGACATCGACCACCGGGGAGCTGTTTTTT. This sequence encodes CASSPGTSTTGELFF.

The J gene is TRBJ1-6, the V gene TRBV7-2; no reliable D call. V lost 5 bases to trimming and J lost 2 bases, with 16 bases between them. In germline, CDR1 is SGHTA, CDR2 FQGNSA. The CDR3 spans 17 residues. DNA of the CDR3: TGTGCCAGCAGCCCGCAACAGACTATCACCTATAATTCACCCCTCCACTTT. Protein: CASSPQQTITYNSPLHF.

V and J are TRBV6-2 or TRBV6-3 and TRBJ1-5, with D uncertain. Trimming took off 0 bases at V and 0 bases at J, with 21 bases between the two ends. Germline CDR1 MNHEY, CDR2 SVGEGT. This CDR3 comprises 20 residues. CDR3 in amino acids: CASSYSPLAGYAYSNQPQHF. CDR3 in DNA: TGTGCCAGCAGTTACTCCCCTTTGGCAGGTTACGCTTATAGCAATCAGCCCCAGCATTTT.

The chain is built from TRBV11-3 and TRBJ1-2; tentatively, D is TRBD1 (5 bases). The CDR3 contains 13 residues. Germline V gives CDR1 SGHNT, CDR2 YENEEA. Trimming took 7 bases from V and 4 from J, leaving 13 bases between them. The CDR3 here is CASNMGGFYGYTF. The CDR3 region has the DNA TGTGCCAGCAACATGGGGGGATTCTATGGCTACACCTTC.

The chain combines TRBV7-2 with TRBJ2-1; 7 bases fit TRBD2. V gave up 7 bases and J gave up 4 bases; unmatched junction bases: 4. The germline gives CDR1 SGHTA, CDR2 FQGNSA. The CDR3 sequence is 13 residues long. CDR3 coding DNA: TGTGCCAGCACCCGGGGGGTTTACAATGAGCAGTTCTTC. Translated, it gives CASTRGVYNEQFF.

The table lists this clone with a count of one. The genes are TRBV10-1 and TRBJ1-1, with TRBD1 identical over 10 bases. V was pared by 2 bases and J by 4 bases, with 7 bases of the junction left unmatched. CDR3 size: 16 residues. Germline lookup yields CDR1 WNHNN and CDR2 SYGVQD (reference sequence). Here the CDR3 reads CASSEGQGVYGTEAFF. CDR3 DNA: TGCGCCAGCAGTGAGGGACAGGGGGTGTACGGCACTGAAGCTTTCTTT.

V gene TRBV7-9 combines with J gene TRBJ2-3, with TRBD2 matching over 7 bases. The V segment lost 1 base and the J segment 4 bases; nucleotides outside the gene matches: 8. CDR3 length: 16 amino acids. Germline V gene lookup returns CDR1 SEHNR and CDR2 FQNEAQ (reference sequence). In nucleotides, the CDR3 is TGTGCCAGCAGCTTAGGTCGCGGGAGATTTGCAGATACGCAGTATTTT. It translates to CASSLGRGRFADTQYF.

This clone was counted once. This rearrangement joins TRBV10-2 to TRBJ2-4; a possible D gene is TRBD2 (6 bases). CDR1 WSHSY and CDR2 SAAADI come from the germline V gene. V lost 8 bases, J lost 8 bases, and 16 bases lay in between. This CDR3 comprises 13 residues. The CDR3 spells CASREQQRDIQYF. The CDR3 DNA reads as TGCGCCAGCCGGGAGCAACAGAGGGACATTCAGTACTTC.

This sequence joins TRBV11-1 and TRBJ2-1; 12 bases line up with TRBD2. Germline CDR1 is SGHAT and CDR2 is FQDESV (reference sequence). V trimming: 6 bases; J trimming: 6 bases; junction bases outside the gene matches: 3. The CDR3 is 14 residues long. CDR3 DNA sequence: TGTGCCAGCAGACTAGCGGGAGGTGGCAATGAGCAGTTCTTC. It codes for CASRLAGGGNEQFF.

The gene calls are TRBV19 and TRBJ2-7; TRBD2 might be the D (6 bases). The CDR3 has 12 amino acids. Germline values: CDR1 LNHDA, CDR2 SQIVND (reference sequence). V was pared by 7 bases and J by 3 bases, with 10 bases between. The CDR3 nucleotides are TGTGCCAGTACGGGGGATCGCTACGAGCAGTACTTC. Translating it yields CASTGDRYEQYF.

V is TRBV19 and J is TRBJ1-2, with D possibly matching TRBD1 (5 bases). The CDR3 consists of 16 residues. V was trimmed by 5 bases and J by 0 bases, leaving 16 bases between them. CDR1 and CDR2 (germline): LNHDA, SQIVND (reference sequence). The CDR3 loop is CASSPRTGGSNYGYTF. The CDR3 DNA follows: TGTGCCAGTAGTCCCCGGACGGGGGGGTCTAACTATGGCTACACCTTC.

The chain employs TRBV5-6 and TRBJ2-7; 12 bases align to TRBD2. CDR1 SGHDT and CDR2 YYEEEE come from the germline V gene. The V and J ends lost 1 base and 4 bases, in that order; junction bases with no gene match: 3. This CDR3 region has 15 residues. The CDR3 DNA reads TGTGCCAGCAGCTTGATGCTAGCGGGAGGGTACGAGCAGTACTTC. It specifies CASSLMLAGGYEQYF.

The V gene is TRBV4-1, the J gene TRBJ1-5; D is ambiguous. This CDR3 comprises 15 residues. From germline, CDR1 is MGHRA and CDR2 YSYEKL. V was cut by 2 bases and J by 4 bases, with 12 bases left in between. In nucleotides, the CDR3 is TGCGCCAGCAGCCAATTCTACCAGGTTAATCAGCCCCAGCATTTT. Encoded protein: CASSQFYQVNQPQHF.

CDR3 in DNA: TGTGCCTGGAGGACGACTAGCGTGTCGGGTGAGCAGTTCTTC. Protein product: CAWRTTSVSGEQFF. This rearrangement joins TRBV30 to TRBJ2-1, with TRBD2 identical over 8 bases. With V trimmed by 3 bases and J by 9 bases, 10 bases remained unmatched. The CDR3 totals 14 residues. Germline CDR1 reads GTSNPN; CDR2 reads SVGIG (reference sequence).

The genes are TRBV7-2 and TRBJ2-5, with a weak D call TRBD2 (5 bases). CDR3 length: 15 amino acids. The germline CDR1 and CDR2 sequences are SGHTA and FQGNSA. Trimming took off 5 bases at V and 1 base at J, with 14 bases between the two ends. In DNA form, the CDR3 reads TGTGCCAGCAGCAAGCGCGTCGCGGGCCAAGAGACCCAGTACTTC. The encoded protein is CASSKRVAGQETQYF. Complete variable domain (other parts from reference TRBV7-2 and TRBJ2-5): GAGVSQSPSNKVTEKGKDVELRCDPISGHTALYWYRQSLGQGLEFLIYFQGNSAPDKSGLPSDRFSAERTGGSVSTLTIQRTQQEDSAVYLCASSKRVAGQETQYFGPGTRLLVL.

A note on this clone: This CDR3 is also generated by other DNA sequences in the sample. The chain carries TRBV11-2 and TRBJ1-1; tentatively, D is TRBD1 (6 bases). The CDR3 spans 16 residues. The germline CDR1 and CDR2 sequences are SGHAT and FQNNGV. The V gene lost 2 bases and the J gene lost 0 bases, with 13 bases spanning the gap. The CDR3 region has the DNA TGTGCCAGCAGCTTAACCTCCGGACAGCTGAACACTGAAGCTTTCTTT. Protein: CASSLTSGQLNTEAFF.

The chain combines TRBV15 with TRBJ2-3, with 8 bases identical to TRBD2. CDR3 length: 14 amino acids. The germline V gene has CDR1 LNHNV and CDR2 YYDKDF (reference sequence). V lost 4 bases, J lost 2 bases, and 2 bases stayed unmatched. CDR3 nucleotides: TGTGCCACCAGCAAAGCGGGAGACACAGATACGCAGTATTTT. It specifies CATSKAGDTDTQYF.